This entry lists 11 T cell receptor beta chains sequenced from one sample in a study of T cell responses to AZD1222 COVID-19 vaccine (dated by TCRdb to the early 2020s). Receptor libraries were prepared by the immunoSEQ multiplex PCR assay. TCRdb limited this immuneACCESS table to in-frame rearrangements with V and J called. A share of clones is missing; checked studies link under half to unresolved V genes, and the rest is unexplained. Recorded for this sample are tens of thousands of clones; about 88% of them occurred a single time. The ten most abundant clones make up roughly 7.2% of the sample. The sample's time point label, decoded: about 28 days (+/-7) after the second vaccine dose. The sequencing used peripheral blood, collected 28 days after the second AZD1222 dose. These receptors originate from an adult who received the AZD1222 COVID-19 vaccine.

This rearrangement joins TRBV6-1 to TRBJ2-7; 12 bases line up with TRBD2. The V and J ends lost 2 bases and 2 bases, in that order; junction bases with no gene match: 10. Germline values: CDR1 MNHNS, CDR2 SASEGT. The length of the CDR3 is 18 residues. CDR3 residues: CASSERTSGNLGTYEQYF. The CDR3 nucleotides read TGTGCCAGCAGTGAAAGGACTAGCGGGAATCTGGGCACCTACGAGCAGTACTTC.

The CDR3 region has the DNA TGTGCCAGCAGCTTGGGCCAGTTTTGGGCGGGAGGAATCGGCGAGCAGTACTTC. Its protein is CASSLGQFWAGGIGEQYF. The chain couples TRBV5-6 to TRBJ2-7, with 8 bases lining up with TRBD2. CDR1 SGHDT and CDR2 YYEEEE come from the germline V gene. The CDR3 extends over 18 amino acids. V was clipped by 0 bases and J by 6 bases; unmatched bases: 17.

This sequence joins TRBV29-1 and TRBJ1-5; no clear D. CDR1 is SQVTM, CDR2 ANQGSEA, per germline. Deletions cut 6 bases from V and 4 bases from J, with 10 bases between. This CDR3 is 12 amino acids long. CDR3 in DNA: TGCAGCGTCCGAGGTGATAATCAGCCCCAGCATTTT. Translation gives CSVRGDNQPQHF.

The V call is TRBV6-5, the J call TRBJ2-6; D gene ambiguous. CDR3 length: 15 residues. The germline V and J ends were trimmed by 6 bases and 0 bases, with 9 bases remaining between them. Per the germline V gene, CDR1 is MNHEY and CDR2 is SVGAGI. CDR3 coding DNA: TGTGCCAGCAGCGTCATGGGCTCTGGGGCCAACGTCCTGACTTTC. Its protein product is CASSVMGSGANVLTF.

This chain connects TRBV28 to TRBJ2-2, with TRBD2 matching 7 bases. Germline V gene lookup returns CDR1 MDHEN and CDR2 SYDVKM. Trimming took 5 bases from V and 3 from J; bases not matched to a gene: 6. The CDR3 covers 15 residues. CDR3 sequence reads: CASSQRGVDTGELFF. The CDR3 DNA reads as TGTGCCAGCAGTCAACGGGGGGTCGACACCGGGGAGCTGTTTTTT. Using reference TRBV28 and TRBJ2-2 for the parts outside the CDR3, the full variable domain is DVKVTQSSRYLVKRTGEKVFLECVQDMDHENMFWYRQDPGLGLRLIYFSYDVKMKEKGDIPEGYSVSREKKERFSLILESASTNQTSMYLCASSQRGVDTGELFFGEGSRLTVL.

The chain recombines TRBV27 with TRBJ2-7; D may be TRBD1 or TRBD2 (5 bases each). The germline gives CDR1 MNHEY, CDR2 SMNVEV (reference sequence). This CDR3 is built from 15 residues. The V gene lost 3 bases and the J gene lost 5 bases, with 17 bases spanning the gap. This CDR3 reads CASSLLYQGPDEQYF. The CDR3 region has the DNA TGTGCCAGCAGTTTGTTGTACCAGGGACCAGACGAGCAGTACTTC.

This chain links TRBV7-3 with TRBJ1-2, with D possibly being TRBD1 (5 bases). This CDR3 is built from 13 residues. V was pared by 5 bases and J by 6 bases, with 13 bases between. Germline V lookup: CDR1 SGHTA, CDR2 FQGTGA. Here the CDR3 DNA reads TGTGCCAGCAGCCCCCAGGGAACTCATGGCTACACCTTC. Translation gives CASSPQGTHGYTF.

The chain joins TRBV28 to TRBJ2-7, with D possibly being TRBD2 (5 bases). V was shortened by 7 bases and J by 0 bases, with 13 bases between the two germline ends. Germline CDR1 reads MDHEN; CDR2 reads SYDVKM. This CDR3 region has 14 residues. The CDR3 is CASIRSTNSYEQYF. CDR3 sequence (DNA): TGTGCCAGCATAAGGTCGACTAACTCCTACGAGCAGTACTTC. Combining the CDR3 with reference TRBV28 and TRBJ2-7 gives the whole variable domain DVKVTQSSRYLVKRTGEKVFLECVQDMDHENMFWYRQDPGLGLRLIYFSYDVKMKEKGDIPEGYSVSREKKERFSLILESASTNQTSMYLCASIRSTNSYEQYFGPGTRLTVT.

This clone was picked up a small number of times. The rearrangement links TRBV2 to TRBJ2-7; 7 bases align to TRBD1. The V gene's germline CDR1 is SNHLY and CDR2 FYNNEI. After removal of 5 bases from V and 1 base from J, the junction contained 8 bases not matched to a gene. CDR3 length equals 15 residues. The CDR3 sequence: CASSNYGTESYEQYF. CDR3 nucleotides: TGTGCCAGCAGTAACTACGGGACAGAATCCTACGAGCAGTACTTC.

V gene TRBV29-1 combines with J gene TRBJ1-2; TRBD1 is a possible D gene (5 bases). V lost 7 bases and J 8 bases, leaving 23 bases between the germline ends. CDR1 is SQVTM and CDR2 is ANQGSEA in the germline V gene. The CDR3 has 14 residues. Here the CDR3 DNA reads TGCAGCGCTCTCTGGGGCAGCCGAGCCGACGGCTACACCTTC. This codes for CSALWGSRADGYTF.

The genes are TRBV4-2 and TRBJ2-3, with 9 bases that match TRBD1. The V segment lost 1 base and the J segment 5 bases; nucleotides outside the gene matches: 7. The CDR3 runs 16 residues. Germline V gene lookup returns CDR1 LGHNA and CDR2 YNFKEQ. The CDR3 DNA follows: TGTGCCAGCAGCCAAGCCCTGACAGGGGGTGAAGATACGCAGTATTTT. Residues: CASSQALTGGEDTQYF.